This TCR beta chain comes out of a study of patients and donors after allogeneic stem cell transplantation (dated by TCRdb to the early 2020s). The CDR3 runs 14 amino acids, cysteine and phenylalanine included. Just CDR3 DNA is preserved here, 42 bases in frame from base 1. As encoded in the germline V gene (reference sequence), CDR1 is LNHDA while CDR2 is SQIVND. Cut back by 5 bases and 1 base, the V and J ends lie 12 bases apart. Library creation used RT-PCR. TCRdb names NextSeq 550 as the instrument used. TCRdb reanalyzed the raw reads on its own, using fastp at Q25 for trimming and MiXCR for clone calling, and kept in-frame beta chains. One record per CDR3 amino acid sequence lists the most common genes and DNA. The sample contains fewer than 250,000 distinct CDR3 sequences, roughly 15% of them found a single time. 11% of the sample belongs to the ten largest clones. This clonotype came up many times. The clone's antigen remains unknown. No per-base quality is available; no much larger clone lies one base away.

Rearrangement joined TRBV19 to TRBJ2-7; the D segment cannot be called with confidence. Sequenced material: blood, either unsorted or a sorted T cell fraction (not recorded which). This clonotype originated in a human donor who was either an allogeneic HSCT recipient or a stem cell or donor lymphocyte infusion donor (not recorded which). It is not recorded whose cells these are; they may come from a transplant donor. The DNA is as follows: TGTGCCAGTAGTCCTCGAGAGGTTTCCTACGAGCAGTACTTC. Translated, this gives CASSPREVSYEQYF. The full variable domain, completed from the reference TRBV19 and TRBJ2-7 proteins outside the CDR3, reads DGGITQSPKYLFRKEGQNVTLSCEQNLNHDAMYWYRQDPGQGLRLIYYSQIVNDFQKGDIAEGYSVSREKKESFPLTVTSAQKNPTAFYLCASSPREVSYEQYFGPGTRLTVT.